This entry is about one T cell receptor beta chain. A much more abundant neighbour one base away suggests this may be a read error. The conserved closing phenylalanine or tryptophan is absent in this CDR3, likely reflecting a read error. From germline, CDR1 is GTSNPN and CDR2 SVGIG (reference sequence). J gave up 3 bases and V 8 bases, and 7 bases lay outside the gene matches. The CDR3 spans 14 residues. For each extraction, RNA and DNA were obtained together from approximately 20-30 mg of unsorted bulk tissue. The patients carried chronic HBV infection and had received no treatment. This specimen belongs to a study of tumor-infiltrating lymphocytes in primary liver carcinoma. From approximately 550 ng of total RNA, TCR beta-specific cDNA was reverse-transcribed using a constant-region primer. ARM-PCR, slightly modified, supplied the TCR beta libraries through three nested multiplex PCR rounds. In the first two PCR rounds, TRBV1-TRBV30 forward primers were paired with a C-beta reverse primer, and each round lasted nine to ten cycles. TCRdb ran MiXCR on the multiplex PCR reads and lists one entry per CDR3 protein. The sample contains about 74,000 distinct CDR3 sequences, about 70% of which appear only once.

The sequencing input was liver tumor tissue from sampling region 4. This sample's subset: tumor region T4, right-lateral pole. The TCR was taken from a man aged 40-55 years with primary liver carcinoma and hepatitis B virus infection. The chain couples TRBV30 to TRBJ2-2; 9 nucleotides line up with TRBD1. CDR3 bases: TGTGCCCTTAGACAGGGGGGTTACACCGGGGAGCTGTTTCTT. It encodes CALRQGGYTGELFL.